The 15 T cell receptor beta chains listed next were all sequenced from one sample in a study of shared T cell receptors in the human thymus (dated by TCRdb to the early 2020s). Library prep was done by the immunoSEQ multiplex PCR assay. In TCRdb, the immuneACCESS table is reduced to in-frame sequences with V and J assigned. These tables do not hold every clone; where another copy was compared, an unresolved V gene accounts for under half, and the others remain unexplained. This sample gives under 700,000 clones in total; approximately 78% of them show up just once. Of the sample, about 0.013% is held by the ten largest clones. The sample also formed part of further work on human thymus T cells.

Material: thymocytes. Source of these receptors: a boy younger than two with a congenital heart defect. Donor details come from another sample of the same person, matched by shared clones.

The rearrangement uses TRBV9 and TRBJ1-1, with TRBD1 matching 7 bases. The V and J ends lost 4 bases and 1 base, in that order; junction bases with no gene match: 4. Germline assignment: CDR1 SGDLS and CDR2 YYNGEE. The CDR3 is 14 amino acids. Here the CDR3 DNA reads TGTGCCAGCAGCCCACAGGGGAAGAACACTGAAGCTTTCTTT. This gives the protein CASSPQGKNTEAFF.

The genes are TRBV5-4 and TRBJ2-2; maybe TRBD2 (5 bases). V was cut by 1 base and J by 4 bases, with 14 bases left in between. The CDR3 covers 16 residues. The germline gives CDR1 SGHNT, CDR2 YYREEE (reference sequence). CDR3 in amino acids: CASSLTVGVGTGELFF. The CDR3 nucleotides read TGTGCCAGCAGCTTGACGGTGGGAGTTGGCACCGGGGAGCTGTTTTTT.

The chain couples TRBV5-1 to TRBJ2-2, with D possibly TRBD1 on 6 matching bases. This CDR3 comprises 17 residues. In germline, CDR1 is SGHRS, CDR2 YFSETQ. V was clipped by 4 bases and J by 0 bases, with 16 bases between them. CDR3 region: CASSPLQGRPNTGELFF. The CDR3 coding sequence is TGCGCCAGCAGCCCCCTTCAGGGGCGCCCGAACACCGGGGAGCTGTTTTTT.

This clone was observed a handful of times. This chain connects TRBV30 to TRBJ2-1; 9 positions match TRBD2. Germline values: CDR1 GTSNPN, CDR2 SVGIG (reference sequence). With V trimmed by 3 bases and J by 9 bases, 15 bases remained unmatched. CDR3 length equals 16 residues. The CDR3 spells CAWSDSLAGTGSEQFF. Written as DNA, the CDR3 is TGTGCCTGGAGCGACTCTCTAGCGGGAACAGGAAGTGAGCAGTTCTTC.

This clone was observed a few times. V gene TRBV6-1 combines with J gene TRBJ1-2; TRBD1 agrees at 7 bases. Unmatched junction bases numbered 10, after V lost 7 bases and J lost 5 bases. The CDR3 has 14 amino acids. Per germline, CDR1 MNHNS and CDR2 SASEGT. The CDR3 here is CASTLDRVGYGYTF. The CDR3, as DNA: TGTGCCAGCACCTTAGACAGGGTGGGGTATGGCTACACCTTC.

J is TRBJ2-3 and V is TRBV7-9; 9 nucleotides agree with TRBD1. V trimming: 1 base; J trimming: 8 bases; junction bases outside the gene matches: 7. The CDR3 is made up of 15 amino acids. Germline V lookup: CDR1 SEHNR, CDR2 FQNEAQ (reference sequence). The CDR3 loop reads CASSLGQGVSSTQYF. The CDR3 nucleotides read TGTGCCAGCAGCTTAGGACAGGGGGTATCGAGTACGCAGTATTTT.

This rearrangement joins TRBV10-3 to TRBJ2-7; D uncertain. Per the germline V gene, CDR1 is ENHRY and CDR2 is SYGVKD. The CDR3 extends over 13 amino acids. V dropped 0 bases and J dropped 7 bases, with 10 bases sitting between them. The CDR3: CAISESSWYEQYF. Here the CDR3 DNA reads TGTGCCATCAGTGAGTCGAGCTGGTATGAGCAGTACTTC.

The chain couples TRBV30 to TRBJ2-7, with 9 nucleotides matching TRBD1. This CDR3 contains 14 residues. Germline V gives CDR1 GTSNPN, CDR2 SVGIG (reference sequence). V lost 1 base and J lost 2; bases outside the gene matches: 3. In DNA form, the CDR3 reads TGTGCCTGGAGTGACGGGACAGGGCCCTACGAGCAGTACTTC. Amino acid sequence: CAWSDGTGPYEQYF.

This clone was seen just once. J is TRBJ2-1 and V is TRBV4-1; a possible D gene is TRBD2 (5 bases). The CDR3 is 15 amino acids. Trimming took 3 bases from V and 5 from J, leaving 14 bases between them. Looked up from germline, CDR1 is MGHRA and CDR2 is YSYEKL. This CDR3 is CASSHIASSHNEQFF. The CDR3 coding sequence is TGCGCCAGCAGCCACATCGCTAGCAGTCACAATGAGCAGTTCTTC.

The V gene is TRBV13, the J gene TRBJ1-2; possibly TRBD1 for D (6 bases). The CDR3 is made up of 16 amino acids. Trimming removed 2 bases at V and 4 bases at J, with 17 bases between. The germline V gene has CDR1 PRHDT and CDR2 FYEKMQ (reference sequence). CDR3 coding DNA: TGTGCCAGCAGCTTACAAGGGACACCCCAGGTCTATGGCTACACCTTC. Protein: CASSLQGTPQVYGYTF.

This CDR3 reads CASSLGLAGGEDTQYF. The CDR3 region has the DNA TGTGCCAGCAGCTTAGGGCTAGCGGGAGGGGAAGATACGCAGTATTTT. The chain uses TRBV7-2 and TRBJ2-3, with 12 bases aligning to TRBD2. Trimming cost V 1 base and J 5 bases; bases outside gene matches: 4. CDR3 length equals 16 residues. Germline V gene data show CDR1 as SGHTA and CDR2 as FQGNSA.

The J gene is TRBJ2-2, the V gene TRBV27, with a weak D call TRBD2 (5 bases). In germline, CDR1 is MNHEY, CDR2 SMNVEV (reference sequence). Trimming took off 2 bases at V and 7 bases at J, with 14 bases between the two ends. The CDR3 spans 15 residues. The CDR3 bases are TGTGCCAGCAGTTTAATTGCAAGAGGGCACGGGGAGCTGTTTTTT. This sequence encodes CASSLIARGHGELFF.

Comments on this clone: The junction does not match germline at one end; this may be a read error. The gene calls are TRBV7-7 and TRBJ2-5; 10 bases are a match to TRBD2. This CDR3 is 15 amino acids long. Germline values: CDR1 SSHAT, CDR2 FNYEAQ (reference sequence). CDR3 DNA sequence: TGTGCTAGCAGCTTAACAGCGGGAGGGGGAGAGACCCAGTACTTC. The encoded protein is CASSLTAGGGETQYF.

The chain employs TRBV7-9 and TRBJ1-1; D is perhaps TRBD1 (5 bases). Trimming removed 2 bases from V and 1 base from J, with 20 bases in between. Germline-derived CDR1 and CDR2 are SEHNR and FQNEAQ (reference sequence). This CDR3 is 18 amino acids long. CDR3 residues: CASSLFGWGALGNTEAFF. For the CDR3, the DNA is TGTGCCAGCAGCTTATTCGGCTGGGGCGCACTCGGGAACACTGAAGCTTTCTTT.

V and J are TRBV30 and TRBJ2-3, with TRBD2 as a possible D gene (5 bases). The CDR3 consists of 14 residues. The V gene lost 4 bases and the J gene lost 3 bases, with 14 bases spanning the gap. Germline-derived CDR1 and CDR2 are GTSNPN and SVGIG (reference sequence). The DNA for the CDR3 is TGTGCCTGGACGCCTTGGACTTGGACAGATACGCAGTATTTT. Its translation: CAWTPWTWTDTQYF.